This record concerns one T cell receptor beta chain sequence. This record comes from a study of cytomegalovirus exposure and HLA in healthy donors. Overall study: Of all 360 or so donors who were genotyped, roughly 83% belonged to the Caucasian-associated ancestry cluster.

Germline CDR1 and CDR2: SGHVS and FNYEAQ. Trimming left V 2 bases short and J 0 bases short, with 19 bases between. CDR3 size: 18 residues. A multiplex PCR was run with 60 Vbeta primers and 13 Jbeta primers. Assay used: immunoSEQ multiplex PCR; TCRdb lists only in-frame clones, some missing. The sample contains 130,000 or so clones, roughly three quarters of which appear only once. This rearrangement joins TRBV7-6 to TRBJ2-5, with a possible D match to TRBD2 (6 bases). Sequenced input: PBMCs. This receptor was taken from a man younger than 45 in good health and CMV-seronegative. For the CDR3, the DNA is TGTGCCAGCAGCTTACTCCCGGTTACCGGGAGACACCAAGAGACCCAGTACTTC. Translation gives CASSLLPVTGRHQETQYF.